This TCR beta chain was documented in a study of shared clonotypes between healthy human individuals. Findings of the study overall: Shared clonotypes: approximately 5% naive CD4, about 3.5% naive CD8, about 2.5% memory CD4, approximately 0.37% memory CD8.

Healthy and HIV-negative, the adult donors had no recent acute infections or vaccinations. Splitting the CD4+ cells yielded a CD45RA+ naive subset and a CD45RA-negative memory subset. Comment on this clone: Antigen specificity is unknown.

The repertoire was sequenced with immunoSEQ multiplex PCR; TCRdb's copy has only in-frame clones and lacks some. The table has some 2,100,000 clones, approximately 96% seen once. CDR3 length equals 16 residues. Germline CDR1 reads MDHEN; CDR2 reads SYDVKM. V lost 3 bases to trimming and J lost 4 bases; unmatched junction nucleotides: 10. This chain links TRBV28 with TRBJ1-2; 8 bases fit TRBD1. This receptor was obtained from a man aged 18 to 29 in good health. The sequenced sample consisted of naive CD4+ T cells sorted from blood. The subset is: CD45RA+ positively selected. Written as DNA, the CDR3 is TGTGCCAGCAGTTTCAAAGACAGGGGCTACTTCTATGGCTACACCTTC. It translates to CASSFKDRGYFYGYTF.